This T cell receptor (beta chain) was sequenced during a study of T cell repertoires in cytomegalovirus infection. For the study at large: It was the public TCR beta signatures that indicated both CMV infection and matching HLA type. Study-wide results and caveats: HLA-C-restricted TCR beta clonotypes specific for CMV led the ex vivo response. Frequencies of public TCR beta families were cumulated, and this identified carriers of CMV plus the relevant HLA.

V was clipped by 8 bases and J by 0 bases, with 18 bases between them. This CDR3 is 16 amino acids long. This clonotype was counted many times. Its antigen is currently unknown. From the reads, TCRdb called clonotypes with MiXCR, one entry per CDR3 protein. The sample has 250,000 or so distinct CDR3 sequences, about 12% seen once. This TCR was recovered from a human donor in good health (CMV status not recorded). Some clones in this sample may be carry-over from other donors' samples. This chain joins TRBV23-1 and TRBJ2-3; possible D gene TRBD1, 5 bases. TRBV23-1 counts as an open reading frame of uncertain function. What was sequenced was PBMCs. The CDR3 reads CASCPGPHNSTDTQYF. Here the CDR3 DNA reads TGCGCCAGCTGCCCAGGGCCCCACAATAGCACAGATACGCAGTATTTT.